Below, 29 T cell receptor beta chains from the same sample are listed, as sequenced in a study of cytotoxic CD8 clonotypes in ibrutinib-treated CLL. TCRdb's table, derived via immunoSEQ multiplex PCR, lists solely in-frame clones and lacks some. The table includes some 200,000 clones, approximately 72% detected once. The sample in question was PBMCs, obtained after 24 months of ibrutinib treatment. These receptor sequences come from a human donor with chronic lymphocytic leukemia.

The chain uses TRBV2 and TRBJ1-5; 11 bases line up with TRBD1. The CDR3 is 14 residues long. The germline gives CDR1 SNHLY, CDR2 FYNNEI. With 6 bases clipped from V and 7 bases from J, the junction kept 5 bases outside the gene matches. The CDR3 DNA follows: TGTGCCAGCAGCTCGGGACAGGGGGACCAGCCCCAGCATTTT. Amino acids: CASSSGQGDQPQHF. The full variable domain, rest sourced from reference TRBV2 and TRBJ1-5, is EPEVTQTPSHQVTQMGQEVILRCVPISNHLYFYWYRQILGQKVEFLVSFYNNEISEKSEIFDDQFSVERPDGSNFTLKIRSTKLEDSAMYFCASSSGQGDQPQHFGDGTRLSIL.

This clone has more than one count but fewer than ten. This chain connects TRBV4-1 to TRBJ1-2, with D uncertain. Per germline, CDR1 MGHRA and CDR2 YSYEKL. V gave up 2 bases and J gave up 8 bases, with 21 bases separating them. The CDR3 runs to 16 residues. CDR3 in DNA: TGCGCCAGCAGCCAACACACCGACCGGTACCTCGGGGGCTACACCTTC. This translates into CASSQHTDRYLGGYTF.

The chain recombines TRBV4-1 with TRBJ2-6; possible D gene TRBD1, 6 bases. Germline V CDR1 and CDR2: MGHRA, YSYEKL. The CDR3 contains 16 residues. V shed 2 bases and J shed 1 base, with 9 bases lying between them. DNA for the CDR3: TGCGCCAGCAGCCAACCAGGGGAATCTGGGGCCAACGTCCTGACTTTC. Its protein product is CASSQPGESGANVLTF.

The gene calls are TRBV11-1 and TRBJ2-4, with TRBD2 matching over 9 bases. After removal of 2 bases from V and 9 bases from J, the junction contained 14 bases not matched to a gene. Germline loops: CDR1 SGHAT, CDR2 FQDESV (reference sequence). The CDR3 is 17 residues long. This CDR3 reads CASSLTLAGSQEGIQYF. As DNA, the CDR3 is TGTGCCAGCAGCTTAACGCTAGCGGGATCTCAGGAGGGCATTCAGTACTTC.

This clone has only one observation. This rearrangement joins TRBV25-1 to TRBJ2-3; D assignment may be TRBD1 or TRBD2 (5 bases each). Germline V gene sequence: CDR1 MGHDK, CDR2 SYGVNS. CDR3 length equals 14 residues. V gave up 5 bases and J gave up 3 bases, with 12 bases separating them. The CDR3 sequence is CASSQPGTTDTQYF. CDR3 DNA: TGTGCCAGCAGTCAGCCGGGGACGACAGATACGCAGTATTTT.

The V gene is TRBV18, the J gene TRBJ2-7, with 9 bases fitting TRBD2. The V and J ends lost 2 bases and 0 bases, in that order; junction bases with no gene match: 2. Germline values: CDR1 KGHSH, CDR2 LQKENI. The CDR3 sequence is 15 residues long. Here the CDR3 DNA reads TGTGCCAGCTCACCAAGGACTAGCGCCTCCTACGAGCAGTACTTC. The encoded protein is CASSPRTSASYEQYF.

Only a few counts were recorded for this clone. The CDR3 bases are TGTGCCAGCAGCCGAGTGTCTCGGGACGGAAGCTCTGGAAACACCATATATTTT. Translated, it gives CASSRVSRDGSSGNTIYF. The chain employs TRBV4-2 and TRBJ1-3, with D perhaps matching TRBD1 (5 bases). V was pared by 4 bases and J by 0 bases, with 19 bases between. The CDR3 is 18 residues long. Germline V gene lookup returns CDR1 LGHNA and CDR2 YNFKEQ.

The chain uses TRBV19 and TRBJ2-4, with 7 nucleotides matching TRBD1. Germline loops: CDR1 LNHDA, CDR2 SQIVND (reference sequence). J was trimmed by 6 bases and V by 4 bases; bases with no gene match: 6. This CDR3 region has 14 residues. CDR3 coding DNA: TGTGCCAGTAGTACAGACAGGGTTTTAAACATTCAGTACTTC. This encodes CASSTDRVLNIQYF.

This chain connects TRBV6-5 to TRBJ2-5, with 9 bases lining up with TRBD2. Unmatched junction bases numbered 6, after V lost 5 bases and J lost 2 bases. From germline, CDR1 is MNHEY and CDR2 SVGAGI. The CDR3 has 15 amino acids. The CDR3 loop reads CASSHSGGPQETQYF. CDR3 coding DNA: TGTGCCAGCAGTCATAGCGGGGGACCGCAAGAGACCCAGTACTTC.

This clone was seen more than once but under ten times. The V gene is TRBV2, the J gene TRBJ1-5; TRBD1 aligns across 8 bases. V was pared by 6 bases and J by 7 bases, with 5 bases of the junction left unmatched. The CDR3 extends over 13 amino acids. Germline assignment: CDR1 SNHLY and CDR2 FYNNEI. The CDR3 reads CASSRTGPQPQHF. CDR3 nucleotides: TGTGCCAGCAGCAGGACAGGGCCCCAGCCCCAGCATTTT. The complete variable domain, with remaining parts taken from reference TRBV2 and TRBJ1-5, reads EPEVTQTPSHQVTQMGQEVILRCVPISNHLYFYWYRQILGQKVEFLVSFYNNEISEKSEIFDDQFSVERPDGSNFTLKIRSTKLEDSAMYFCASSRTGPQPQHFGDGTRLSIL.

The CDR3 DNA reads as TGCGCCAGCAGTGGCATTATTGGGGTTCAGTACTTC. This translates into CASSGIIGVQYF. The genes are TRBV4-1 and TRBJ2-4, with D uncertain. This CDR3 region has 12 residues. V was clipped by 6 bases and J by 11 bases, with 14 bases between them. Germline assignment: CDR1 MGHRA and CDR2 YSYEKL.

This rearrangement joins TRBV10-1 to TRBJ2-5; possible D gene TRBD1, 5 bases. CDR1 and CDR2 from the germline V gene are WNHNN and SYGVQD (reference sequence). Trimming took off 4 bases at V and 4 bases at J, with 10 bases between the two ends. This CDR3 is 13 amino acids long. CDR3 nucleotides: TGCGCCAGCAGTGGGGGTAGGGGAGAGACCCAGTACTTC. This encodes CASSGGRGETQYF.

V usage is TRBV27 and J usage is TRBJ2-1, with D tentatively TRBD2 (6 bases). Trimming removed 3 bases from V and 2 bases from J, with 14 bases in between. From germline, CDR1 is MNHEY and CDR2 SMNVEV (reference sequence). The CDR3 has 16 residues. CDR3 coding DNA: TGTGCCAGCAGTTTTGAGGGCGGGACGGCCTACAATGAGCAGTTCTTC. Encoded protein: CASSFEGGTAYNEQFF.

CDR3 amino acids: CASSVESGSREQYF. In nucleotides, the CDR3 is TGTGCCAGCAGCGTAGAATCTGGGTCCCGCGAGCAGTACTTC. The chain links TRBV9 to TRBJ2-7; D gene uncertain. The CDR3 has 14 residues. Trimming removed 0 bases at V and 6 bases at J, with 13 bases between. CDR1 and CDR2 from the germline V gene are SGDLS and YYNGEE.

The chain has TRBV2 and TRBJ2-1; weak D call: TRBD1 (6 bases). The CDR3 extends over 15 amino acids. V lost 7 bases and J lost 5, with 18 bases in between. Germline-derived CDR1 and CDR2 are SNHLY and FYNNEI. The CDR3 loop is CASTPLGANNNEQFF. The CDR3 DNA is TGTGCCAGCACCCCCCTGGGGGCGAATAACAATGAGCAGTTCTTC.

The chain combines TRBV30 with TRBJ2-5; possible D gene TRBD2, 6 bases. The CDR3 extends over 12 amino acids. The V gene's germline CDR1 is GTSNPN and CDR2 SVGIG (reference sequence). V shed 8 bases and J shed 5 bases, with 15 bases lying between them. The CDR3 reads CATDAGSETQYF. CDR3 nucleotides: TGTGCCACGGATGCGGGAAGTGAGACCCAGTACTTC. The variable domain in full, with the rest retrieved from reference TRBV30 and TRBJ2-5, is SQTIHQWPATLVQPVGSPLSLECTVEGTSNPNLYWYRQAAGRGLQLLFYSVGIGQISSEVPQNLSASRPQDRQFILSSKKLLLSDSGFYLCATDAGSETQYFGPGTRLLVL.

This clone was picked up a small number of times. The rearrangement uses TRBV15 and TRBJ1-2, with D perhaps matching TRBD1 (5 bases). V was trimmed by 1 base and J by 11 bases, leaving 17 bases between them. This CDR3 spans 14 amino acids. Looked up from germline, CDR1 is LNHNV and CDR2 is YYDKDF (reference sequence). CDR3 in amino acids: CATSRVARPGRYTF. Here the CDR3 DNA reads TGTGCCACCAGCAGAGTCGCCCGGCCAGGGAGGTACACCTTC.

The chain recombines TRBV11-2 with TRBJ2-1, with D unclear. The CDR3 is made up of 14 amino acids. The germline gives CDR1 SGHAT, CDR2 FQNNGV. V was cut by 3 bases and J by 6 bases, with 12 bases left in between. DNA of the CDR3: TGTGCCAGCAGCTTGACCTCCATGGTCAATGAGCAGTTCTTC. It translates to CASSLTSMVNEQFF.

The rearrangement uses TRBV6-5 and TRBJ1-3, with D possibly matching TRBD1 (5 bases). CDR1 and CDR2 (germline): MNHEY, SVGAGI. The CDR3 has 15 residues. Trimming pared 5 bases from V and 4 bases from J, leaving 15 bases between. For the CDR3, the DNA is TGTGCCAGCAGTCGGAATTGGGGGTTCGGAAACACCATATATTTT. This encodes CASSRNWGFGNTIYF.

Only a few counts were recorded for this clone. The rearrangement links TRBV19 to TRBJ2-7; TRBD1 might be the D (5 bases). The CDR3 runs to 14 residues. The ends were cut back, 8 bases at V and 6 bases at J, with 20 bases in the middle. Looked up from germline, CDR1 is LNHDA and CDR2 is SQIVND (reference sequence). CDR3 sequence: CASGNTIGASEQYF. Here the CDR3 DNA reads TGTGCCAGTGGCAATACTATTGGGGCGTCCGAGCAGTACTTC. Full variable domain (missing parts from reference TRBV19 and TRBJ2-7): DGGITQSPKYLFRKEGQNVTLSCEQNLNHDAMYWYRQDPGQGLRLIYYSQIVNDFQKGDIAEGYSVSREKKESFPLTVTSAQKNPTAFYLCASGNTIGASEQYFGPGTRLTVT.

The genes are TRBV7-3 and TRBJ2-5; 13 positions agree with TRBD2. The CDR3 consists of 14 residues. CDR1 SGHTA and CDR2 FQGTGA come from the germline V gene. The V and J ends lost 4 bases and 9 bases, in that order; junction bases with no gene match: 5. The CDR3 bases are TGTGCCAGCAGCTCACTAGCGGGAGGGCAACCCCAGTACTTC. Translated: CASSSLAGGQPQYF.

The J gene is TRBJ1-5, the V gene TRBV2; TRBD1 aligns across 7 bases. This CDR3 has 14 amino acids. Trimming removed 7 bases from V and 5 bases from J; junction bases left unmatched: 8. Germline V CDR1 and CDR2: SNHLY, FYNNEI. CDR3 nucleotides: TGTGCCAGCACCTGGGAGGGGGCTCATCAGCCCCAGCATTTT. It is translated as CASTWEGAHQPQHF.

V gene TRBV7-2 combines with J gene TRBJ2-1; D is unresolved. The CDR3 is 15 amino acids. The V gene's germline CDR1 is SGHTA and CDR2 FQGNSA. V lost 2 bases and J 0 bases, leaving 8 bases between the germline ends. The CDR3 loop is CASSLRRTSYNEQFF. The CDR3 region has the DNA TGTGCCAGCAGCTTAAGGAGAACCTCCTACAATGAGCAGTTCTTC.

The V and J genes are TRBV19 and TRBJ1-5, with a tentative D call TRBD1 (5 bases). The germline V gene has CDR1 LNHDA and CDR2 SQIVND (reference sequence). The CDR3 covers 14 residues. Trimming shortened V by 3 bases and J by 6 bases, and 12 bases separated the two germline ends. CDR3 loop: CASSISVRGQPQHF. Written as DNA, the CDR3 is TGTGCCAGTAGTATTTCCGTAAGGGGTCAGCCCCAGCATTTT.

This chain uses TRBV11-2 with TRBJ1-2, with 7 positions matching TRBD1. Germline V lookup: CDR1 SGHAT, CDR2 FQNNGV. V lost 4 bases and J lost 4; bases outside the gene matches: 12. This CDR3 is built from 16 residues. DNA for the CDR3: TGTGCCAGCAGCTCGAGCGGGACAGCGAACCTCTATGGCTACACCTTC. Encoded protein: CASSSSGTANLYGYTF.

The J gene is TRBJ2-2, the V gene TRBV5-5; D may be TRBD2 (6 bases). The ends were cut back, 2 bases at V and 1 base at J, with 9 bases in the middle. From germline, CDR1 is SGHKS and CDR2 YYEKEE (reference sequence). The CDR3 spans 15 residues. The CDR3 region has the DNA TGTGCCAGCAGCTTTAAGCGGGTGAACACCGGGGAGCTGTTTTTT. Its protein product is CASSFKRVNTGELFF.

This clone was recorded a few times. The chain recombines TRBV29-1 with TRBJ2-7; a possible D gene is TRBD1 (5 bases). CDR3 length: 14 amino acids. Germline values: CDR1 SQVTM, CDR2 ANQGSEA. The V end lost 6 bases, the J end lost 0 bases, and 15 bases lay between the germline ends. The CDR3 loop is CSVARQPSSYEQYF. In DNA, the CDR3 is TGCAGCGTCGCCCGACAGCCGAGCTCCTACGAGCAGTACTTC.

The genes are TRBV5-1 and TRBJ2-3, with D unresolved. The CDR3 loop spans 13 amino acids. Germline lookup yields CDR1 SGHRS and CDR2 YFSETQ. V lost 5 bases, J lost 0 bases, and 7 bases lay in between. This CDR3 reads CASRTPSTDTQYF. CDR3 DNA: TGCGCCAGCAGGACCCCTAGCACAGATACGCAGTATTTT.

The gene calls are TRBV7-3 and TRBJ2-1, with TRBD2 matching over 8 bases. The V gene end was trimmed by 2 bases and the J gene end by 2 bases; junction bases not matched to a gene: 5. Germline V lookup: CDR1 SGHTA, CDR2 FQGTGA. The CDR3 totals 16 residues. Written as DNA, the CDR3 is TGTGCCAGCAGCTTAGTGGCGGGAGGCCCCTACAATGAGCAGTTCTTC. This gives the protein CASSLVAGGPYNEQFF.